This T cell receptor (beta chain) came from a study of response to subunit inactivated influenza vaccine. This clonotype appeared many times. TCRdb reanalysed the RT-PCR reads using MiXCR and keeps one entry per CDR3 protein. Seen here are some 540,000 distinct CDR3 sequences, around 21% observed once, and the top ten hold about 3%. There are 14 residues in the CDR3. CDR1 and CDR2 from the germline V gene are MNHEY and SVGEGT. V lost 4 bases and J lost 0, with 4 bases in between. The same data also contributed to another study, on T cells expressing NK-cell markers. From that report: TCR beta libraries carry UMIs added by 5'RACE template switching. Sorted CD3+CD56-NKG2C+, CD3+CD56+NKG2C- and CD3+CD56+NKG2C+ T cells were the source of the TCR beta repertoires. The CD3+CD56-NKG2C+ fraction of a handful of donors was likewise dominated by these clonotypes.

The sequencing here drew on CD4+ T cells sorted from PBMCs, taken less than 13 days after vaccination. The origin of this receptor is a man aged 45-65 years who received an inactivated influenza vaccine. The chain has TRBV6-2 or TRBV6-3 and TRBJ1-6; D ambiguous. The CDR3 DNA sequence: TGTGCCAGCAGTTTCGTCTCCTATAATTCACCCCTCCACTTT. Protein product: CASSFVSYNSPLHF.